The source of this T cell receptor (beta chain) is a study of blood T cell repertoires in COVID-19. Germline lookup yields CDR1 MNHNY and CDR2 SVGAGI (reference sequence). The CDR3 covers 14 residues. The V end was cut by 2 bases, the J end by 4 bases, with 11 bases between. Original processing methods: Counts of nucleated cells, estimated from reference gene primer amplification, were obtained. Method: immunoSEQ multiplex PCR; TCRdb's copy keeps in-frame clones and lacks some. The V and J calls and clone size come from that table; D and trimming were worked out from the DNA. This table has 90,000 to 130,000 clones, about 85% appearing once.

Sequenced sample: peripheral blood. The V and J genes are TRBV6-6 and TRBJ1-2; no definite D call. This receptor was taken from a middle-aged man with acute or convalescent COVID-19. The CDR3 DNA is TGTGCCAGCAGTTACCCCCCCGACTTCTATGGCTACACCTTC. This sequence encodes CASSYPPDFYGYTF.